The rows below give T cell receptor beta chains drawn from one sample of a study of T cells after yellow fever vaccination. TCRdb reprocessed the 5' RACE reads with MiXCR, giving one entry per CDR3 protein. The repertoire holds about 350,000 distinct CDR3 sequences, around 8.1% seen once, with 17% in the top ten. Sample: PBMCs, taken around 45 days after the first yellow fever vaccination. The receptor source for this set is a man between 18 and 35 years old who received the YFV17D yellow fever vaccine. Each CDR3 is given with its conserved first and last residue. A D gene is named only where the DNA matches it firmly. For some rows the clone size is stated as once, few or many, or as a class when expanded; others skip it.

J gene: TRBJ1-2; D gene: -; V gene: TRBV25-1; clone size: few; CDR3 protein: CASSKGLHYGYTF; CDR3 DNA: TGTGCCAGCTCGAAGGGGTTGCACTATGGCTACACCTTC
J gene: TRBJ2-3; D gene: -; V gene: TRBV5-1; clone size: few; CDR3 protein: CASSTTPTLTDTQYF; CDR3 DNA: TGCGCCAGCAGCACCACCCCGACCCTAACAGATACGCAGTATTTT
J gene: TRBJ2-7; D gene: -; V gene: TRBV23-1; clone size: -; CDR3 protein: CASSQPTGFGEQYF; CDR3 DNA: TGCGCCAGCAGTCAACCGACAGGCTTCGGCGAGCAGTACTTC
J gene: TRBJ2-1; D gene: TRBD2; V gene: TRBV4-3; clone size: -; CDR3 protein: CASSPRSSGGEFF; CDR3 DNA: TGCGCCAGCAGCCCTCGGTCTAGCGGGGGGGAGTTCTTC
J gene: TRBJ2-1; D gene: -; V gene: TRBV20-1; clone size: few; CDR3 protein: CSAMTTSPSYNEQFF; CDR3 DNA: TGCAGTGCTATGACTACTAGCCCCTCCTACAATGAGCAGTTCTTC
J gene: TRBJ2-5; D gene: -; V gene: TRBV7-9; clone size: few; CDR3 protein: CAEGDLGSVTQYF; CDR3 DNA: TGTGCCGAAGGGGACCTCGGAAGCGTGACCCAGTACTTC
J gene: TRBJ1-2; D gene: TRBD1; V gene: TRBV6-2/TRBV6-3; clone size: -; CDR3 protein: CASRSDRAHGYTF; CDR3 DNA: TGTGCCAGCAGATCCGACAGGGCCCATGGCTACACCTTC
J gene: TRBJ1-1; D gene: -; V gene: TRBV29-1; clone size: few; CDR3 protein: CSVGLSEAFF; CDR3 DNA: TGCAGCGTTGGTCTCAGCGAGGCTTTCTTT
J gene: TRBJ2-7; D gene: TRBD2; V gene: TRBV7-2; clone size: many; CDR3 protein: CASSSSLRGYEQYF; CDR3 DNA: TGTGCCAGCAGCTCCTCCTTGCGGGGGTACGAGCAGTACTTC
J gene: TRBJ2-3; D gene: TRBD1; V gene: TRBV5-1; clone size: many; CDR3 protein: CASSPGQSTDTQYF; CDR3 DNA: TGTGCCAGCAGTCCGGGACAGAGCACAGATACGCAGTATTTT
J gene: TRBJ1-2; D gene: -; V gene: TRBV6-5; clone size: few; CDR3 protein: CASSYLPGRGYGYTF; CDR3 DNA: TGTGCCAGCAGTTACCTCCCTGGTAGGGGCTATGGCTACACCTTC
J gene: TRBJ2-3; D gene: -; V gene: TRBV4-3; clone size: -; CDR3 protein: CASSQGSGGSRTDTQYF; CDR3 DNA: TGCGCCAGCAGCCAAGGGTCCGGGGGCTCACGCACAGATACGCAGTATTTT
J gene: TRBJ2-5; D gene: -; V gene: TRBV5-1; clone size: few; CDR3 protein: CASSLDQGGVGTQYF; CDR3 DNA: TGCGCCAGCAGCTTGGACCAGGGCGGGGTTGGGACCCAGTACTTC
J gene: TRBJ2-1; D gene: TRBD2; V gene: TRBV5-1; clone size: few; CDR3 protein: CASSFGGGDEQFF; CDR3 DNA: TGCGCCAGCAGCTTTGGCGGGGGGGATGAGCAGTTCTTC
J gene: TRBJ2-4; D gene: TRBD2; V gene: TRBV20-1; clone size: few; CDR3 protein: CSASFLTGGDKNIQYF; CDR3 DNA: TGCAGTGCTAGTTTTCTAACGGGGGGTGACAAAAACATTCAGTACTTC
J gene: TRBJ2-2; D gene: -; V gene: TRBV6-5; clone size: many; CDR3 protein: CASSWRATPNTGELFF; CDR3 DNA: TGTGCCAGCAGTTGGAGGGCTACCCCGAACACCGGGGAGCTGTTTTTT
J gene: TRBJ2-3; D gene: -; V gene: TRBV5-5; clone size: few; CDR3 protein: CASSAHLADTQYF; CDR3 DNA: TGTGCCAGCAGCGCTCACCTAGCGGATACGCAGTATTTT
J gene: TRBJ1-1; D gene: TRBD1; V gene: TRBV12-3/TRBV12-4; clone size: few; CDR3 protein: CASSQGERGPEAFF; CDR3 DNA: TGTGCCAGCAGCCAGGGGGAGAGGGGACCTGAAGCTTTCTTT
J gene: TRBJ2-1; D gene: -; V gene: TRBV6-4; clone size: few; CDR3 protein: CASSDYIRGEQFF; CDR3 DNA: TGTGCCAGCAGTGACTACATTAGGGGGGAACAGTTCTTC
J gene: TRBJ2-5; D gene: TRBD1; V gene: TRBV12-3/TRBV12-4; clone size: once; CDR3 protein: CASSYGQGVQETQYF; CDR3 DNA: TGTGCCAGCAGTTATGGACAGGGTGTCCAAGAGACCCAGTACTTC
J gene: TRBJ2-1; D gene: -; V gene: TRBV29-1; clone size: -; CDR3 protein: CSVEETSGGFF; CDR3 DNA: TGCAGCGTTGAAGAGACCAGTGGGGGGTTCTTC
J gene: TRBJ1-2; D gene: -; V gene: TRBV4-3; clone size: -; CDR3 protein: CASSQVFRSQGHYGYTF; CDR3 DNA: TGCGCCAGCAGCCAAGTGTTCCGTTCCCAGGGCCACTATGGCTACACCTTC
J gene: TRBJ1-6; D gene: -; V gene: TRBV5-1; clone size: -; CDR3 protein: CASSLNLGGSYNSPLHF; CDR3 DNA: TGCGCCAGCAGCTTGAACTTGGGCGGCTCCTATAATTCACCCCTCCACTTT
J gene: TRBJ1-4; D gene: -; V gene: TRBV5-1; clone size: -; CDR3 protein: CASSSNREKLFF; CDR3 DNA: TGCGCCAGCAGCTCCAACCGGGAAAAACTGTTTTTT
J gene: TRBJ2-7; D gene: -; V gene: TRBV7-3; clone size: few; CDR3 protein: CASSLFVGSYEQYF; CDR3 DNA: TGTGCCAGCAGCTTATTTGTTGGGTCCTACGAGCAGTACTTC
J gene: TRBJ1-1; D gene: -; V gene: TRBV12-3/TRBV12-4; clone size: many; CDR3 protein: CASSLVVGSAEAFF; CDR3 DNA: TGTGCCAGCAGTTTAGTTGTCGGGTCCGCTGAAGCTTTCTTT
J gene: TRBJ2-1; D gene: -; V gene: TRBV4-1; clone size: -; CDR3 protein: CASSQGRPRGRYNEQFF; CDR3 DNA: TGCGCCAGCAGCCAAGGACGACCTCGGGGCCGCTACAATGAGCAGTTCTTC
J gene: TRBJ2-4; D gene: -; V gene: TRBV7-8; clone size: -; CDR3 protein: CASSPSAVVENIQYF; CDR3 DNA: TGTGCCAGCAGCCCATCGGCTGTCGTGGAAAACATTCAGTACTTC
J gene: TRBJ1-1; D gene: -; V gene: TRBV21-1; clone size: -; CDR3 protein: CASSAGQGDAEAFF; CDR3 DNA: TGTGCCAGCAGCGCGGGACAGGGGGACGCTGAAGCTTTCTTT